One and the same sample provided the 5 T cell receptor beta chains below, sequenced in a study of shared clonotypes between healthy human individuals. Using immunoSEQ multiplex PCR, the repertoire was profiled, and TCRdb retains in-frame clones only, with some absent. The sample holds 2,500,000 or so clones, around 94% seen once. Specimen: naive CD4+ T cells sorted from blood. As for subset: CD45RA+ positively selected. These receptors were collected from a man aged 18 to 30 in good health.

The CDR3 DNA sequence: TGTGCCAGCACCCTAGGCGGAGGGCTCTCCGAGCAGTACTTC. Translated, it gives CASTLGGGLSEQYF. V is TRBV14 and J is TRBJ2-7; TRBD2 might be the D (6 bases). The CDR3 has 14 amino acids. CDR1 is SGHDN and CDR2 is FVKESK in the germline V gene. The V and J ends lost 7 bases and 6 bases respectively, with 19 bases between them.

This chain connects TRBV4-1 to TRBJ2-1, with TRBD2 identical over 12 bases. Germline V lookup: CDR1 MGHRA, CDR2 YSYEKL. This CDR3 has 16 amino acids. V shed 5 bases, J shed 9 bases, and the junction held 11 bases outside the gene matches. The CDR3 reads CASSILLAGGVVEQFF. Here the CDR3 DNA reads TGCGCCAGCAGCATCCTTCTAGCGGGAGGGGTGGTTGAGCAGTTCTTC.

The chain joins TRBV2 to TRBJ2-2; maybe TRBD2 (5 bases). V lost 4 bases, J lost 3 bases, and 6 bases lay in between. Germline V gene sequence: CDR1 SNHLY, CDR2 FYNNEI. CDR3 length: 13 amino acids. In nucleotides, the CDR3 is TGTGCCAGCAGTGGAGGGCACACCGGGGAGCTGTTTTTT. Protein sequence: CASSGGHTGELFF.

Points on this clone: The sample holds other DNA sequences that translate to the same CDR3. The chain has TRBV2 and TRBJ2-7; TRBD2 might be the D (5 bases). The V and J ends lost 6 bases and 3 bases respectively, with 9 bases between them. Germline-derived CDR1 and CDR2 are SNHLY and FYNNEI. The CDR3 covers 12 residues. The CDR3 DNA follows: TGTGCCAGCAGAAGCGGAGGCTACGAGCAGTACTTC. It encodes CASRSGGYEQYF.

With regard to this clone: This CDR3 is also generated by other DNA sequences in the sample. The chain uses TRBV28 and TRBJ1-2, with 8 bases aligning to TRBD1. With V trimmed by 6 bases and J by 4 bases, 4 bases remained unmatched. There are 13 residues in the CDR3. Germline lookup yields CDR1 MDHEN and CDR2 SYDVKM. CDR3 DNA: TGTGCCAGCAGCAGCGACAGGGGCTATGGCTACACCTTC. Protein product: CASSSDRGYGYTF.